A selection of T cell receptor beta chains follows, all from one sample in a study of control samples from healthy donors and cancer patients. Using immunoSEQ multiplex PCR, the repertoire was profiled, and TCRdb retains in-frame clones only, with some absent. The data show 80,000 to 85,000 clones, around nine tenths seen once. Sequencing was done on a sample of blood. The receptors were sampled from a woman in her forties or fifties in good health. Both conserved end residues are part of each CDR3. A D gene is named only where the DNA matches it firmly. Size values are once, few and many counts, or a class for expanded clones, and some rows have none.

CASSLSVREAFF	TGTGCCAGCAGTTTATCCGTGCGCGAAGCTTTCTTT	-	TRBJ1-1	TRBV12-3/TRBV12-4	-
CASLLFSPLNEKLFF	TGCGCCAGCCTCTTGTTTAGCCCCTTAAATGAAAAACTGTTTTTT	once	TRBJ1-4	TRBV10-1	-
CASSLQAVSYEQYF	TGTGCCAGCAGCTTGCAGGCGGTATCCTACGAGCAGTACTTC	-	TRBJ2-7	TRBV5-5	-
CASSPLRGATNEKLFF	TGTGCCAGCAGCCCCCTGCGGGGAGCAACTAATGAAAAACTGTTTTTT	few	TRBJ1-4	TRBV7-9	-
CASSLGGYYGYTF	TGTGCCAGCAGCTTAGGGGGCTACTATGGCTACACCTTC	-	TRBJ1-2	TRBV13	-
CASSAVGGANVLTF	TGTGCCAGCAGTGCCGTGGGGGGGGCCAACGTCCTGACTTTC	once	TRBJ2-6	TRBV2	-
CASSDRGIGNTIYF	TGTGCCAGCTCGGACAGGGGGATTGGAAACACCATATATTTT	once	TRBJ1-3	TRBV6-5	TRBD1
CASSLKDGRRGEQYF	TGCGCCAGCAGCCTCAAGGACGGACGGAGAGGCGAGCAGTACTTC	-	TRBJ2-7	TRBV4-1	-
CASSRQGGRQETQYF	TGTGCCAGCAGCCGACAGGGGGGTCGGCAAGAGACCCAGTACTTC	-	TRBJ2-5	TRBV7-7	TRBD1
CSAREVSAFF	TGCAGTGCTAGAGAGGTGTCGGCTTTCTTT	-	TRBJ1-1	TRBV20-1	-
CASSYPNSPLHF	TGTGCCAGCAGTTACCCTAATTCACCCCTCCACTTT	-	TRBJ1-6	TRBV6-6	-
CASSGIRVWEQYF	TGTGCCAGCAGTGGAATCAGGGTGTGGGAGCAGTACTTC	-	TRBJ2-7	TRBV2	-
CASSEAVAGVGDTQYF	TGTGCCAGCAGTGAAGCTGTAGCGGGGGTCGGAGATACGCAGTATTTT	-	TRBJ2-3	TRBV2	TRBD2
CSASIPPNYGYTF	TGCAGTGCTAGTATCCCTCCTAACTATGGCTACACCTTC	once	TRBJ1-2	TRBV20-1	-
CATSSVGDTQYF	TGTGCCACCAGCTCGGTTGGAGATACGCAGTATTTT	-	TRBJ2-3	TRBV15	-
CASSLVSGYEKLFF	TGTGCCAGCAGCTTAGTCTCCGGCTATGAAAAACTGTTTTTT	-	TRBJ1-4	TRBV11-2	-
CASIISGAGFITGELFF	TGTGCCAGTATTATAAGTGGAGCAGGTTTTATTACCGGGGAGCTGTTTTTT	-	TRBJ2-2	TRBV19	-
CASSSYENYGYTF	TGTGCCAGCAGCTCCTATGAAAACTATGGCTACACCTTC	once	TRBJ1-2	TRBV7-9	-
CASSSFLAGEHNEQFF	TGTGCCAGCAGCTCCTTCCTAGCGGGGGAGCACAATGAGCAGTTCTTC	-	TRBJ2-1	TRBV13	TRBD2
CASSLAGQGTPYTF	TGCGCCAGCAGCTTGGCGGGACAGGGGACTCCGTACACCTTC	-	TRBJ1-2	TRBV5-1	TRBD1
CASSLGPATGELFF	TGTGCCAGCAGCTTGGGCCCGGCCACCGGGGAGCTGTTTTTT	once	TRBJ2-2	TRBV7-9	-
CASSQAPTQGLVYEQYF	TGCGCCAGCAGCCAAGCCCCAACTCAGGGACTGGTCTACGAGCAGTACTTC	once	TRBJ2-7	TRBV4-1	-
CASSTGDNSITGELFF	TGTGCCAGTAGTACGGGGGATAATTCGATAACCGGGGAGCTGTTTTTT	few	TRBJ2-2	TRBV19	-
CASSFLRGQDFNEQFF	TGTGCCAGCAGCTTCCTCAGGGGACAGGACTTCAATGAGCAGTTCTTC	-	TRBJ2-1	TRBV7-9	TRBD1
CASSIDGTGNYGYTF	TGTGCCAGTAGTATAGACGGGACAGGGAACTATGGCTACACCTTC	-	TRBJ1-2	TRBV19	TRBD1
CATETTNTGELFF	TGTGCCACCGAGACGACTAACACCGGGGAGCTGTTTTTT	-	TRBJ2-2	TRBV12-3/TRBV12-4	-
CATQRGDDRNTIYF	TGTGCCACCCAACGGGGGGACGACAGAAACACCATATATTTT	once	TRBJ1-3	TRBV5-4	-
CANGFMNTEAFF	TGTGCCAATGGTTTTATGAACACTGAAGCTTTCTTT	-	TRBJ1-1	TRBV24-1	-
CASRERASGGREQFF	TGTGCCAGCCGGGAGAGGGCTAGCGGGGGTAGGGAGCAGTTCTTC	-	TRBJ2-1	TRBV5-4	TRBD2
CASSQDFERTSGEKLFF	TGCGCCAGCAGCCAAGACTTCGAGAGGACGAGTGGAGAAAAACTGTTTTTT	-	TRBJ1-4	TRBV4-1	-
CSVDIAYTDTQYF	TGCAGCGTTGATATCGCCTACACAGATACGCAGTATTTT	-	TRBJ2-3	TRBV29-1	-
CASSLSLGKNIQYF	TGTGCCAGCAGCTTGTCGCTAGGCAAAAACATTCAGTACTTC	-	TRBJ2-4	TRBV7-9	-
CAWSVGLISNQPQHF	TGTGCCTGGAGTGTAGGGTTGATAAGCAATCAGCCCCAGCATTTT	-	TRBJ1-5	TRBV30	-
CASSLISRAQYF	TGTGCCAGCAGCTTAATTTCGAGGGCGCAGTATTTT	-	TRBJ2-3	TRBV7-2	-
CASSFWGTDNSPLHF	TGTGCCAGCAGCTTCTGGGGGACAGACAATTCACCCCTCCACTTT	-	TRBJ1-6	TRBV5-6	TRBD1
CASSRADTQYF	TGTGCCAGCAGCCGGGCAGATACGCAGTATTTT	-	TRBJ2-3	TRBV7-2	-
CAWSVGLGNTIYF	TGTGCCTGGAGTGTAGGTCTAGGAAACACCATATATTTT	once	TRBJ1-3	TRBV30	-
CASSYSRAGNYGYTF	TGTGCCAGCAGTTACTCGAGGGCAGGGAACTATGGCTACACCTTC	-	TRBJ1-2	TRBV6-5	-
CSASSGASYNSPLHF	TGCAGTGCTAGTTCAGGGGCTTCCTATAATTCACCCCTCCACTTT	-	TRBJ1-6	TRBV20-1	-
CASGEVEQFF	TGCGCCAGCGGGGAGGTTGAGCAGTTCTTC	-	TRBJ2-1	TRBV10-1	-
CASSHITGELFF	TGTGCCAGCAGCCACATCACCGGGGAGCTGTTTTTT	-	TRBJ2-2	TRBV3-1/TRBV3-2	-
CASGKDYGYTF	TGTGCCAGCGGGAAGGACTATGGCTACACCTTC	-	TRBJ1-2	TRBV2	-
CASSLRQGADEQYF	TGTGCCAGCAGCCTTCGACAGGGGGCGGACGAGCAGTACTTC	-	TRBJ2-7	TRBV3-1/TRBV3-2	TRBD1
CASTLGARGTGELFF	TGTGCCAGCACCCTGGGGGCGAGGGGCACCGGGGAGCTGTTTTTT	-	TRBJ2-2	TRBV28	-
CASSHGTVWYEQYF	TGCGCCAGCAGCCACGGGACAGTTTGGTACGAGCAGTACTTC	-	TRBJ2-7	TRBV5-1	TRBD1
CASSPLGQGPNQPQHF	TGCGCCAGCAGCCCCCTCGGACAGGGACCCAATCAGCCCCAGCATTTT	-	TRBJ1-5	TRBV4-1	TRBD1
CASSLELSFTAEQYF	TGTGCCAGCAGCTTAGAACTATCATTTACGGCGGAGCAGTACTTC	-	TRBJ2-7	TRBV7-9	-
CASSDGDSTYEQYF	TGCGCCAGCAGTGACGGGGACTCTACCTACGAGCAGTACTTC	-	TRBJ2-7	TRBV10-2	-
CASSSDPYQETQYF	TGTGCCAGCAGCTCTGATCCGTACCAAGAGACCCAGTACTTC	-	TRBJ2-5	TRBV9	-
CSALTGTNQPQHF	TGCAGCGCCTTGACAGGGACGAATCAGCCCCAGCATTTT	-	TRBJ1-5	TRBV29-1	TRBD1
CAVGNEKLFF	TGTGCCGTGGGGAATGAAAAACTGTTTTTT	-	TRBJ1-4	TRBV19	-
CASSPTEGTDTQYF	TGTGCCAGCTCACCTACAGAGGGCACAGATACGCAGTATTTT	-	TRBJ2-3	TRBV18	-
CASRGVTTDTQYF	TGCGCCAGCAGGGGAGTTACCACAGATACGCAGTATTTT	once	TRBJ2-3	TRBV5-1	-
CASSYSRQGGNQPQHF	TGTGCCAGCAGTTACTCGAGACAGGGTGGGAATCAGCCCCAGCATTTT	few	TRBJ1-5	TRBV6-5	TRBD1
CAWRKGLAASTDTQYF	TGTGCCTGGAGAAAAGGACTAGCGGCTAGCACAGATACGCAGTATTTT	-	TRBJ2-3	TRBV30	TRBD2
CASTIGGPYGYTF	TGTGCCAGCACGATCGGAGGGCCCTACGGCTACACCTTC	-	TRBJ1-2	TRBV6-5	-
CASSYGTRAFF	TGTGCCAGCAGCTACGGGACCCGAGCTTTCTTT	-	TRBJ1-1	TRBV5-8	-
CSVEDLRDWGVGQQFF	TGCAGCGTTGAAGATCTTCGGGACTGGGGGGTAGGGCAGCAGTTCTTC	once	TRBJ2-1	TRBV29-1	-
CASSPPGAGAYNEQFF	TGTGCCAGCTCACCACCCGGAGCGGGGGCCTACAATGAGCAGTTCTTC	-	TRBJ2-1	TRBV18	TRBD2
CASRYGQGAYEQYF	TGTGCCAGCAGGTATGGGCAGGGGGCTTACGAGCAGTACTTC	few	TRBJ2-7	TRBV25-1	TRBD1